The following is a T cell receptor (beta chain) sequence with its context. The antigen is not known. This sample was included in a study of T cell responses to AZD1222 COVID-19 vaccine. Study context: Analyses pooled second doses at about 4 or about 12 weeks. Study-level findings and limits: CD4 TCRs covered the whole spike, strongest at regions 160-218 and 743-854. Baseline serostatus was positive in only a handful of AZD1222 recipients. Per reports, nearly half of all spike-specific TCRs target regions that are unmutated in variants.

Unmatched junction bases numbered 13, after V lost 6 bases and J lost 5 bases. Per germline, CDR1 MDHEN and CDR2 SYDVKM. This CDR3 spans 15 amino acids. Data came from immunoSEQ multiplex PCR; TCRdb stores just in-frame clones and leaves some out. The profile shows 110,000 or so clones, around nine tenths of them singletons. This specimen was peripheral blood, taken on day 0 of AZD1222 vaccination. The chain recombines TRBV28 with TRBJ2-7, with 7 positions matching TRBD1. This TCR came from an adult in good health. The CDR3 coding sequence is TGTGCCAGCAGGGAGGTGGACAGGTTTTCAGACGAGCAGTACTTC. Translating gives CASREVDRFSDEQYF.